The text below deals with one TCR beta chain. CDR3 length: 14 residues. The germline V gene has CDR1 GTSNPN and CDR2 SVGIG (reference sequence). The germline V and J ends were trimmed by 0 bases and 7 bases, with 13 bases remaining between them. The data stem from a study of blood T cell repertoires in COVID-19. Study-wide background: Samples representing acute and convalescent COVID-19 were sourced from the United States, Italy and Spain. T cells, B-cell-depleted T cells, or PBMCs supplied cDNA or gDNA.

Original analysis: Estimated nucleated cell counts came from reference gene primer amplification. Clones were sequenced by immunoSEQ multiplex PCR, and TCRdb holds only the in-frame ones, with some missing. V, J and clone size are taken as reported in that table, and D and trimming were inferred from the DNA itself. The table shows approximately 190,000 clones, with about 80% occurring only once. V and J are TRBV30 and TRBJ1-5; D possibly corresponds to TRBD1 (5 bases). Sequenced input: peripheral blood. The TCR originated in a man under 40 with active or convalescent COVID-19. The CDR3, as DNA: TGTGCCTGGAGTGTTGGTACAGGAGGGCAGCCCCAGCATTTT. Its protein product is CAWSVGTGGQPQHF.